This T cell receptor (beta chain) was observed in a study of blood T cell repertoires in COVID-19. About the study: The study drew acute and convalescent COVID-19 samples from the United States, Italy and Spain. The cDNA or gDNA used as material had been derived from T cells, B-cell-depleted T cells, or PBMCs.

Residents of around 24 US areas, aged about 18 to 89 years, made up the participants. Participants' own reports of clinical history determined their cohort assignment. The V and J ends lost 5 bases and 0 bases respectively, with 17 bases between them. The CDR3 has 16 residues. Germline lookup yields CDR1 LNHDA and CDR2 SQIVND (reference sequence). This clone was picked up many times. Only in-frame clones appear in the TCRdb table, and some are missing; sequencing was by immunoSEQ multiplex PCR. The sample yields about 170,000 clones, 79% seen once. This sequence originates from a woman in her 70s in a cohort exposed to, infected with or recovered from COVID-19 (not recorded which). The sample comprised PBMCs or T cells enriched from blood (not recorded which). This chain links TRBV19 with TRBJ2-7; D might be TRBD2 (6 bases). The CDR3 here is CASSVWGEGSSYEQYF. The CDR3 region has the DNA TGTGCCAGTAGTGTATGGGGGGAAGGCTCCTCCTACGAGCAGTACTTC.